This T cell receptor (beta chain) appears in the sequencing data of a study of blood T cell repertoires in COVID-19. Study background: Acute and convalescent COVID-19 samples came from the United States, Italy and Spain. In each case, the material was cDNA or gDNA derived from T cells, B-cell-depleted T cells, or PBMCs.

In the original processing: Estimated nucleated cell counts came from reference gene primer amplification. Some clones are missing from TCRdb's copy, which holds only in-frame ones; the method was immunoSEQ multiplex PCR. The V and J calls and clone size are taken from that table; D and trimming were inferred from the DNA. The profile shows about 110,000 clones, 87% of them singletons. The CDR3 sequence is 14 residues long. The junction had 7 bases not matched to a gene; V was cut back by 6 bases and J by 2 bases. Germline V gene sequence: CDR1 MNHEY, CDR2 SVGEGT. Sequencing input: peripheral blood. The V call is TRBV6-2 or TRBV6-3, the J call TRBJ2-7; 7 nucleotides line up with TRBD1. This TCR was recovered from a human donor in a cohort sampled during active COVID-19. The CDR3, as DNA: TGTGCCAGCAGACCTCCGGGACAGACCTACGAGCAGTACTTC. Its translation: CASRPPGQTYEQYF.